This TCR beta chain was sequenced in a study of CD8+CD57+ T cells in acquired aplastic anemia. This CDR3 is built from 14 residues. Looked up from germline, CDR1 is ENHRY and CDR2 is SYGVKD. Trimming took off 0 bases at V and 6 bases at J, with 11 bases between the two ends. Patients included in sequencing had previously demonstrated CD8+CD57+ cell expansion by flow cytometry. CDR3 and TCR beta VDJ profiling relied on genomic DNA as the template. One entry per CDR3 protein results from TCRdb running MiXCR on the reads. The repertoire holds about 41,000 distinct CDR3 sequences, 63% seen once, with 59% in the top ten.

The chain has TRBV10-3 and TRBJ1-2, with D maybe TRBD1 (6 bases). Sequenced: sorted CD4+, CD8+, or CD8+CD57+ T cells (not recorded which) from PBMCs. This TCR derives from a human donor with aplastic anemia. Here the CDR3 DNA reads TGTGCCATCAGTGAGTCAGGGGGGCTCCATGGCTACACCTTC. It translates to CAISESGGLHGYTF.